This T cell receptor (beta chain) was identified in a study of tumor-infiltrating lymphocytes in oesophageal squamous cell carcinoma. CDR1 MDHEN and CDR2 SYDVKM come from the germline V gene. This CDR3 contains 14 residues. TCRdb used MiXCR to reprocess the PCR reads, holding one entry per CDR3 protein. The sample has over 10,000 distinct CDR3 sequences; roughly half are singletons. The chain employs TRBV28 and TRBJ2-3; tentatively, D is TRBD2 (6 bases). Judging by the DNA end, TRBJ2-1 fits better; the J call may be wrong. The receptor was derived from a male donor with esophageal squamous cell carcinoma. What was sequenced was esophageal tumor tissue. CDR3 DNA: TGTGCCAGCAGGACGGACTACAAGTACAATGAGCAGTTCTTC. As protein: CASRTDYKYNEQFF.